The 27 T cell receptor beta chains below were found in one sample sequenced in a study of T cells in women clearing cervical HPV infection. Produced via immunoSEQ multiplex PCR; TCRdb's table is partial and in-frame only. The sample table includes under 20,000 clones. The source material was blood buffy coat. The receptors derive from a woman between 18 and 69 years old with a cervical HPV16 infection that either progressed to CIN3+ or cleared (not recorded which).

On this clone itself: Coverage ceases 3 residues before the CDR3 finishes, and the germline J gene fills in the end. The chain carries TRBV11-2 and TRBJ1-1, with D perhaps TRBD1 (6 bases). The V and J ends lost 8 bases and 5 bases respectively, with 15 bases between them. The germline gives CDR1 SGHAT, CDR2 FQNNGV. The CDR3 sequence is 13 residues long. The CDR3 DNA, read in part, is TGTGCCAGCCGGAAAGGGGGTACAACTGAA. This gives the protein CASRKGGTTE. The entire CDR3 is CASRKGGTTEAFF.

A note on this clone: The read terminates 3 residues before the CDR3 end, so the remaining end is supplied by the germline J gene. This chain connects TRBV6-1 to TRBJ2-3, with no clear D. With 2 bases removed from V and 0 bases from J, the gap between germline ends came to 12 bases. The CDR3 extends over 16 amino acids. The germline CDR1 and CDR2 sequences are MNHNS and SASEGT. The CDR3 DNA, read in part, is TGTGCCAGCAGTGAATTTTCGGGTACTAGCACAGATACG. This translates into CASSEFSGTSTDT. The whole CDR3 reads CASSEFSGTSTDTQYF.

With respect to this clone: The read ends 3 residues early relative to the CDR3; the germline J gene fills the gap. V gene TRBV19 combines with J gene TRBJ2-5; 7 bases align to TRBD1. V shed 2 bases and J 4 bases; nucleotides not matched to a gene: 7. The CDR3 contains 15 residues. Germline values: CDR1 LNHDA, CDR2 SQIVND (reference sequence). Incomplete CDR3 DNA: TGTGCCAGTAGTATAAGGGGACAGTCCCGAGAGACC. Its translation: CASSIRGQSRET. The entire CDR3 sequence reads CASSIRGQSRETQYF.

Comments on this clone: The CDR3 end falls 3 residues outside the read, so it is completed with the germline J gene. The chain employs TRBV14 and TRBJ2-5; TRBD1 aligns across 7 bases. Per germline, CDR1 SGHDN and CDR2 FVKESK. V lost 4 bases and J lost 5; bases outside the gene matches: 10. The CDR3 sequence is 15 residues long. CDR3 sequence: CASSPRQGLRETQYF. The CDR3 bases that were read are TGTGCCAGCAGCCCCCGACAGGGTTTGAGGGAGACC.

About this clone itself: From the germline J gene comes the end of the CDR3, since the read stops 3 residues before it. V gene TRBV5-1 combines with J gene TRBJ2-2; 8 nucleotides align to TRBD1. V was pared by 4 bases and J by 6 bases, with 11 bases of the junction left unmatched. This CDR3 spans 16 amino acids. Germline CDR1 and CDR2: SGHRS and YFSETQ. CDR3 in amino acids: CASSPGTGVEPGELFF. The sequenced CDR3 bases are TGCGCCAGCAGCCCCGGGACAGGCGTCGAGCCCGGGGAG. The full variable domain, with the rest looked up from reference TRBV5-1 and TRBJ2-2, is KAGVTQTPRYLIKTRGQQVTLSCSPISGHRSVSWYQQTPGQGLQFLFEYFSETQRNKGNFPGRFSGRQFSNSRSEMNVSTLELGDSALYLCASSPGTGVEPGELFFGEGSRLTVL.

With respect to this clone: The CDR3 goes on 3 residues after the read ends, and that part is filled in from the germline J gene. This rearrangement joins TRBV19 to TRBJ2-3, with D possibly being TRBD1 (6 bases). The CDR3 has 16 residues. V was shortened by 2 bases and J by 1 base, with 13 bases between the two germline ends. Germline V CDR1 and CDR2: LNHDA, SQIVND (reference sequence). The CDR3 DNA, read in part, is TGTGCCAGTAGTATACGGTGGGGGCGAGGCACAGATACG. As protein: CASSIRWGRGTDT. In full, the CDR3 reads CASSIRWGRGTDTQYF.

As for this clone: The sequenced fragment ends 3 residues before the CDR3 boundary, so the rest is inferred from the germline J gene. The chain is built from TRBV19 and TRBJ2-2, with D perhaps TRBD2 (5 bases). Germline lookup yields CDR1 LNHDA and CDR2 SQIVND (reference sequence). The CDR3 has 13 residues. V was pared by 5 bases and J by 6 bases, with 10 bases between. The CDR3 DNA, read in part, is TGTGCCAGTAGTTCCGGGGTTGCCGGGGAG. Its protein product is CASSSGVAGE. The whole CDR3 sequence reads CASSSGVAGELFF. Full variable domain (rest looked up from reference TRBV19 and TRBJ2-2): DGGITQSPKYLFRKEGQNVTLSCEQNLNHDAMYWYRQDPGQGLRLIYYSQIVNDFQKGDIAEGYSVSREKKESFPLTVTSAQKNPTAFYLCASSSGVAGELFFGEGSRLTVL.

Of note for this clone: The CDR3 end lies 3 residues beyond the end of the read and is filled in from the germline J gene. The chain couples TRBV19 to TRBJ2-7; D perhaps matches TRBD1 (6 bases). V was pared by 6 bases and J by 4 bases, with 16 bases between. The CDR3 consists of 14 residues. Germline V lookup: CDR1 LNHDA, CDR2 SQIVND (reference sequence). CDR3 DNA, as far as it was read: TGTGCCAGTAGCACGTCCGGGACACCATACGAG. It translates to CASSTSGTPYE. The full CDR3 sequence reads CASSTSGTPYEQYF.

Remarks on this clone: The read ends 3 residues shy of where the CDR3 ends; the end is completed using the germline J gene. The V gene is TRBV30, the J gene TRBJ2-5, with 9 bases matching TRBD1. Germline V CDR1 and CDR2: GTSNPN, SVGIG (reference sequence). After removal of 1 base from V and 1 base from J, the junction contained 4 bases not matched to a gene. This CDR3 region has 15 residues. The CDR3 bases that were read are TGTGCCTGGAGTGGGGGACAGGGCCTCCAAGAGACC. This sequence encodes CAWSGGQGLQET. From start to end, the CDR3 is CAWSGGQGLQETQYF.

Worth noting for this clone: From the germline J gene comes the end of the CDR3, since the read stops 3 residues before it. The chain links TRBV20-1 to TRBJ2-5; 12 nucleotides align to TRBD2. The ends lost 0 bases at V and 1 base at J; junction bases unmatched: 0. The germline V gene encodes CDR1 DFQATT and CDR2 SNEGSKA (reference sequence). CDR3 size: 15 residues. CDR3 amino acids: CSARETSGGQETQYF. The part of the CDR3 DNA that was read is TGCAGTGCTAGAGAGACTAGCGGGGGCCAAGAGACC.

Notes on this clone: The CDR3 is cut off 3 residues early in the read; its end comes from the germline J gene. J is TRBJ2-7 and V is TRBV2; TRBD1 matches at 10 bases. This CDR3 spans 14 amino acids. V lost 7 bases to trimming and J lost 0 bases; unmatched junction nucleotides: 3. Germline V gene lookup returns CDR1 SNHLY and CDR2 FYNNEI. The CDR3 here is CASTGTGVSYEQYF. The part of the CDR3 DNA that was read is TGTGCCAGCACTGGGACAGGGGTCTCCTACGAG.

CDR3 DNA, as far as it was read: TGCGCCAGCAGCTTGGACCGATTGGGGACAGGGGGCCAAAAGCCCTACGAG. As protein: CASSLDRLGTGGQKPYE. The entire CDR3 reads CASSLDRLGTGGQKPYEQYF. The V gene is TRBV5-1, the J gene TRBJ2-7, with 12 bases aligning to TRBD1. The sequenced fragment ends 3 residues before the CDR3 boundary, so the rest is inferred from the germline J gene. With V trimmed by 0 bases and J by 2 bases, 15 bases remained unmatched. Germline CDR1 SGHRS, CDR2 YFSETQ. The CDR3 is 20 residues long.

According to its frequency, this clone is large. The CDR3 is cut off 3 residues early in the read; its end comes from the germline J gene. The rearrangement joins TRBV6-2 or TRBV6-3 to TRBJ1-6; weak D call: TRBD1 (5 bases). The germline V gene encodes CDR1 MNHEY and CDR2 SVGEGT. The V end was cut by 8 bases, the J end by 7 bases, with 12 bases between. This CDR3 is built from 13 residues. CDR3 amino acids: CASCRDSNSPLHF. The DNA read from the CDR3 is TGTGCCAGCTGCCGGGACTCCAATTCACCC.

Comment on this clone: The CDR3 end is not reached by the read, which stops 3 residues before it; the germline J gene fills it in. The chain couples TRBV6-2 or TRBV6-3 to TRBJ1-1; TRBD1 matches at 7 bases. J was trimmed by 3 bases and V by 9 bases; bases with no gene match: 4. The CDR3 sequence is 12 residues long. Germline V lookup: CDR1 MNHEY, CDR2 SVGEGT. The CDR3 bases that were read are TGTGCCAGTGGACAGGCTTACACTGAA. Its translation: CASGQAYTE. The complete CDR3 sequence is CASGQAYTEAFF.

Regarding this clone: The read halts 3 residues ahead of the CDR3 end, with the missing end drawn from the germline J gene. The chain uses TRBV30 and TRBJ1-3; D is ambiguous. Germline-derived CDR1 and CDR2 are GTSNPN and SVGIG (reference sequence). The CDR3 spans 13 residues. Deletions cut 0 bases from V and 2 bases from J, with 5 bases between. The CDR3 is CAWSVQTGNTIYF. Incomplete CDR3 DNA: TGTGCCTGGAGTGTACAGACTGGAAACACC.

Notes on this clone: Coverage ceases 3 residues before the CDR3 finishes, and the germline J gene fills in the end. J is TRBJ2-7 and V is TRBV2, with 7 bases fitting TRBD1. V lost 7 bases, J lost 3 bases, and 12 bases stayed unmatched. Germline V gives CDR1 SNHLY, CDR2 FYNNEI. The CDR3 totals 15 residues. This CDR3 reads CASTTYRGVNYEQYF. The DNA read from the CDR3 is TGTGCCAGCACCACCTACAGGGGCGTAAACTACGAG.

Of note for this clone: The sequenced fragment ends 3 residues before the CDR3 boundary, so the rest is inferred from the germline J gene. The chain combines TRBV2 with TRBJ1-5; D is possibly TRBD1 (5 bases). The CDR3 has 13 residues. V lost 1 base, J lost 6 bases, and 7 bases lay in between. Germline-derived CDR1 and CDR2 are SNHLY and FYNNEI. CDR3 DNA, as far as it was read: TGTGCCAGCAGTGAAGAGGGGATTCAGCCC. Its protein product is CASSEEGIQP. The full CDR3 sequence reads CASSEEGIQPQHF.

As concerns this clone: The CDR3 end is not reached by the read, which stops 3 residues before it; the germline J gene fills it in. The V call is TRBV2, the J call TRBJ2-5; TRBD1 matches 7 bases. This CDR3 region has 13 residues. V lost 5 bases, J lost 6 bases, and 6 bases stayed unmatched. Germline V CDR1 and CDR2: SNHLY, FYNNEI. This CDR3 is CASSPTGSQTQYF. The covered CDR3 bases are TGTGCCAGCAGTCCGACAGGGAGCCAGACC.

Turning to this clone: The CDR3 end falls 3 residues outside the read, so it is completed with the germline J gene. The chain recombines TRBV30 with TRBJ1-4; unclear D gene. This CDR3 comprises 14 residues. Germline CDR1 is GTSNPN and CDR2 is SVGIG (reference sequence). Between the trimmed V and J ends, which lost 2 bases and 4 bases, there was a span of 11 bases. CDR3 bases read: TGTGCCTGGAGTAGGTTCAGTCATAATGAAAAA. It translates to CAWSRFSHNEK. The whole CDR3 reads CAWSRFSHNEKLFF.

On this clone: The read stops 3 residues short of the end of the CDR3; the missing end is completed from the germline J gene. This chain uses TRBV11-1 with TRBJ1-1; D uncertain. V dropped 2 bases and J dropped 2 bases, with 6 bases sitting between them. Germline V gene data show CDR1 as SGHAT and CDR2 as FQDESV (reference sequence). The CDR3 extends over 13 amino acids. CDR3 amino acids: CASSLRTNTEAFF. CDR3 DNA, as far as it was read: TGTGCCAGCAGCTTACGGACTAACACTGAA.

With regard to this clone: Read coverage stops 3 residues before the CDR3 terminus; the germline J gene supplies the remainder. The gene calls are TRBV5-4 and TRBJ2-1; weak D call: TRBD1 (5 bases). Trimming removed 4 bases from V and 5 bases from J, with 13 bases in between. Germline CDR1 is SGHNT and CDR2 is YYREEE (reference sequence). The CDR3 has 14 residues. CDR3 bases read: TGTGCCAGCAGCAACCAGGGTCTCGACAATGAG. Its protein is CASSNQGLDNE. The whole CDR3 is CASSNQGLDNEQFF. Full variable domain (remainder filled in from reference TRBV5-4 and TRBJ2-1): ETGVTQSPTHLIKTRGQQVTLRCSSQSGHNTVSWYQQALGQGPQFIFQYYREEENGRGNFPPRFSGLQFPNYSSELNVNALELDDSALYLCASSNQGLDNEQFFGPGTRLTVL.

A word on this clone: The read is 3 residues too short to cover the CDR3 end, so that end is filled in from the germline J gene. The chain carries TRBV5-8 and TRBJ2-5; no definite D call. This CDR3 comprises 11 residues. Germline values: CDR1 SGHTS, CDR2 YDEGEE. V was pared by 3 bases and J by 6 bases, with 6 bases between. The CDR3 region is CASSSRQTQYF. The CDR3 DNA, read in part, is TGTGCCAGCAGCTCTAGACAGACC.

With respect to this clone: The read ends 3 residues early relative to the CDR3; the germline J gene fills the gap. This chain joins TRBV5-1 and TRBJ2-2, with 8 bases matching TRBD2. The germline CDR1 and CDR2 sequences are SGHRS and YFSETQ. Losses at the gene ends were 3 bases for V and 2 bases for J; bases not matched to a gene: 3. The CDR3 is 15 residues long. CDR3 loop: CASSSGGANTGELFF. CDR3 DNA (partial): TGCGCCAGCAGCTCCGGGGGGGCTAACACCGGGGAG. The full variable domain, rest sourced from reference TRBV5-1 and TRBJ2-2, is KAGVTQTPRYLIKTRGQQVTLSCSPISGHRSVSWYQQTPGQGLQFLFEYFSETQRNKGNFPGRFSGRQFSNSRSEMNVSTLELGDSALYLCASSSGGANTGELFFGEGSRLTVL.

Comment on this clone: The sequenced fragment ends 3 residues before the CDR3 boundary, so the rest is inferred from the germline J gene. This rearrangement joins TRBV4-2 to TRBJ1-1, with 10 positions matching TRBD1. The V gene end was trimmed by 5 bases and the J gene end by 4 bases; junction bases not matched to a gene: 4. Germline V CDR1 and CDR2: LGHNA, YNFKEQ. This CDR3 contains 14 residues. This CDR3 is CASSSRDRGTEAFF. Partial CDR3 DNA: TGTGCCAGCAGCTCCCGGGACAGGGGCACTGAA.

In regard to this clone: The read ends 3 residues early relative to the CDR3; the germline J gene fills the gap. The rearrangement uses TRBV20-1 and TRBJ2-5, with 8 bases identical to TRBD2. There are 14 residues in the CDR3. J lost 3 bases, V lost 3 bases, and 6 bases had no gene match. CDR1 and CDR2 from the germline V gene are DFQATT and SNEGSKA (reference sequence). The CDR3 reads CSASGGGTKETQYF. The sequenced part of the CDR3 DNA is TGCAGTGCTAGTGGCGGGGGGACCAAAGAGACC.

Concerning this clone itself: The read halts 3 residues ahead of the CDR3 end, with the missing end drawn from the germline J gene. The V call is TRBV2, the J call TRBJ1-2; 7 positions match TRBD1. This CDR3 has 14 amino acids. Germline values: CDR1 SNHLY, CDR2 FYNNEI. The V and J ends lost 5 bases and 5 bases, in that order; junction bases with no gene match: 8. CDR3 DNA (partial): TGTGCCAGCAGTTCCGGGACAGCATATTATGGC. Encoded protein: CASSSGTAYYG. The entire CDR3 protein reads CASSSGTAYYGYTF.

A note on this clone: The DNA ends 3 residues before the CDR3 does, and the rest of the CDR3 is filled in from the germline J gene. The chain is built from TRBV20-1 and TRBJ1-3, with TRBD1 matching 7 bases. Per germline, CDR1 DFQATT and CDR2 SNEGSKA (reference sequence). The CDR3 length is 13 residues. Trimming cost V 6 bases and J 4 bases; bases outside gene matches: 6. The CDR3 bases that were read are TGCAGTGCCACGACAGGGTCAGGAAACACC. Translation gives CSATTGSGNT. Given in full, the CDR3 is CSATTGSGNTIYF.